Listed below are T cell receptor beta chains from one sample, sequenced in a study of blood T cells in healthy people across ages. TCRdb fed the 5' RACE reads into MiXCR, producing one record per CDR3 protein. This table holds 550,000 to 700,000 distinct CDR3 sequences, about 26% found once. What was sequenced was blood. The receptors were sampled from an older woman in good health. Both conserved end residues are part of each CDR3. A D gene is named only where the DNA matches it firmly. Not every row has a clone size; where given, it reads once, few, many or a size class.

-	TRBJ1-2	TRBD1	TRBV20-1	TGCAGTGCTGAACAGGGGGCGAATGGCTACACCTTC	CSAEQGANGYTF
-	TRBJ1-1	TRBD1	TRBV7-2	TGTGCCAGCGGCGTGGACAGGTCGAACACTGAAGCTTTCTTT	CASGVDRSNTEAFF
few	TRBJ2-2	-	TRBV21-1	TGTGCCGCTGCCGGGACACTAAACACCGGGGAGCTGTTTTTT	CAAAGTLNTGELFF
-	TRBJ2-5	-	TRBV19	TGTGCCAGTAGTATTCGGAACGGGGCGGCGAGAGAGACCCAGTACTTC	CASSIRNGAARETQYF
few	TRBJ2-4	TRBD2	TRBV20-1	TGCAGTGCACAACGAGGGCTAGCGGGGGCCAAAAACATTCAGTACTTC	CSAQRGLAGAKNIQYF
many	TRBJ1-6	-	TRBV4-3	TGCGCCAGCAGCCGCACCCAAAACTATTCACCCCTCCACTTT	CASSRTQNYSPLHF
-	TRBJ1-4	-	TRBV19	TGTGCCACGTCCCAGACAGATGAAAAACTGTTTTTT	CATSQTDEKLFF
-	TRBJ2-7	-	TRBV20-1	TGCAGTGCTAGGGCCTCTAAGAGGGGACATTCCTACGAGCAGTACTTC	CSARASKRGHSYEQYF
few	TRBJ2-4	TRBD1	TRBV7-2	TGTGCCAGCAGCCAACTCGGACAGGGAAGAAACATTCAGTACTTC	CASSQLGQGRNIQYF
-	TRBJ2-5	-	TRBV11-2	TGTGCCAGCAGCTTAGCACCGGCGGGGGAGACCCAGTACTTC	CASSLAPAGETQYF
few	TRBJ1-2	-	TRBV12-5	TGTGCTAGTGGTTCAGACTGGGGCGGTGGCTACACCTTC	CASGSDWGGGYTF
-	TRBJ1-6	-	TRBV5-1	TGCGCCAGCAGCTTTTTCGAAAGAAGTAATTCACCCCTCCACTTT	CASSFFERSNSPLHF
few	TRBJ2-1	-	TRBV7-8	TGTGCCAGCAGCCTGGGACCGGGCTCCTACAATGAGCAGTTCTTC	CASSLGPGSYNEQFF
few	TRBJ1-3	-	TRBV5-6	TGTGCCAGCAGCTTGCGGGGGCCCGGAAACACCATATATTTT	CASSLRGPGNTIYF
-	TRBJ1-3	-	TRBV5-1	TGCGCCAGCAGCCCAGGAGGCGGCCGATCCTCTGGAAACACCATATATTTT	CASSPGGGRSSGNTIYF
-	TRBJ1-2	TRBD1	TRBV6-2/TRBV6-3	TGTGCCAGCAGTTCAAGACAGGGGCAGTACTATGGCTACACCTTC	CASSSRQGQYYGYTF
-	TRBJ2-5	-	TRBV5-1	TGCGCCAGCAGGGCCACACAGATCCAAGAGACCCAGTACTTC	CASRATQIQETQYF
few	TRBJ2-3	-	TRBV20-1	TGCAGTGCTAGTTCGGGGGCCGCCACAGATACGCAGTATTTT	CSASSGAATDTQYF
-	TRBJ2-4	-	TRBV28	TGTGCCAGCAGTTTTGCACTAGCCGGAGTCAAAAACATTCAGTACTTC	CASSFALAGVKNIQYF
few	TRBJ1-2	TRBD1	TRBV5-1	TGCGCCAGCAGTGAGGGACAGGGGGCCTATGGCTACACCTTC	CASSEGQGAYGYTF
-	TRBJ1-2	-	TRBV7-2	TGTGCCAGCAGCACCACGCCCTCGAACGGCTACACCTTC	CASSTTPSNGYTF
few	TRBJ2-5	-	TRBV2	TGTGCCAGCAGATTACAGGAACTCCAAGAGACCCAGTACTTC	CASRLQELQETQYF
-	TRBJ2-1	-	TRBV14	TGTGCCAGCAGCCAAGCTGGACATTCTCCTCAGTTCTTC	CASSQAGHSPQFF
-	TRBJ1-2	TRBD1	TRBV2	TGTGCCAGCAGGCAGGGGGGCTTGAACTATGGCTACACCTTC	CASRQGGLNYGYTF
-	TRBJ2-6	-	TRBV4-3	TGCGCCAGCAGCCAATATTGGGACTCTGCGATCTCTGGGGCCAACGTCCTGACTTTC	CASSQYWDSAISGANVLTF
-	TRBJ2-5	-	TRBV7-2	TGTGCCAGCAGCTTTAGTGGAGGGACGCTCGAGACCCAGTACTTC	CASSFSGGTLETQYF
-	TRBJ2-3	-	TRBV9	TGTGCCAGCAGCGTAGGCCGCGAGGATACGCAGTATTTT	CASSVGREDTQYF
once	TRBJ2-5	TRBD1	TRBV4-3	TGCGCCAGCAGCCAGCAAGGACAGGGAGGAGAGACCCAGTACTTC	CASSQQGQGGETQYF
-	TRBJ2-5	TRBD1	TRBV29-1	TGCAGCGCCGGTGGGGACAGTCGTAGGGCCCAGTACTTC	CSAGGDSRRAQYF
-	TRBJ2-7	TRBD1	TRBV29-1	TGCAGCGTTGGCCCCGGACAGGGTACCTACGAGCAGTACTTC	CSVGPGQGTYEQYF
few	TRBJ2-7	-	TRBV7-9	TGTGCCAGCAGCTCGGACAGCTACTACGAGCAGTACTTC	CASSSDSYYEQYF
few	TRBJ1-2	TRBD1	TRBV7-9	TGTGCCAGCAGCTTTGGTGGGACAGATCAAGGCTACACCTTC	CASSFGGTDQGYTF
-	TRBJ2-7	TRBD1	TRBV7-9	TGTGCCAGCAGCCCTGGACAGGGGGGTAGCTCCTACGAGCAGTACTTC	CASSPGQGGSSYEQYF
many	TRBJ2-5	TRBD2	TRBV20-1	TGCAGTGCTAGGCGGGGGGAAGAGACCCAGTACTTC	CSARRGEETQYF
few	TRBJ2-7	-	TRBV5-1	TGCGCCAGCAGCTTGGGGTGGCAGGGAAAGAACGAGCAGTACTTC	CASSLGWQGKNEQYF
-	TRBJ1-2	-	TRBV29-1	TGCAGCGTTCTTGGAGATAGAAACTATGGCTACACCTTC	CSVLGDRNYGYTF
-	TRBJ2-3	TRBD2	TRBV20-1	TGCAGTGCTAGTGGGGGGAGGGGCAAAGATACGCAGTATTTT	CSASGGRGKDTQYF
-	TRBJ1-4	-	TRBV10-3	TGTGCCATCAGCTTAGGAGAACCTTCTAATGAAAAACTGTTTTTT	CAISLGEPSNEKLFF
once	TRBJ1-1	-	TRBV20-1	TGCAGTGCTAGCGGCAAGACTATGAACACTGAAGCTTTCTTT	CSASGKTMNTEAFF
once	TRBJ1-4	TRBD1	TRBV11-1	TGTGCCAGCAGCCGATCGTCGACAGGGCAAATTAATGAAAAACTGTTTTTT	CASSRSSTGQINEKLFF
few	TRBJ1-3	-	TRBV29-1	TGCAGCGTTGGCTCCCCGGACAGTTCTGGAAACACCATATATTTT	CSVGSPDSSGNTIYF
-	TRBJ2-1	-	TRBV5-1	TGCGCCAGCAGCTTTAGTCGGGGTGAGCAGTTCTTC	CASSFSRGEQFF
few	TRBJ1-4	-	TRBV2	TGTGCCAGCAGTGTCCGGGGTCGGGAAAAACTGTTTTTT	CASSVRGREKLFF
-	TRBJ2-5	-	TRBV11-2	TGTGCCAGCAGCGCATGGACGGATGGGGAGACCCAGTACTTC	CASSAWTDGETQYF
few	TRBJ2-5	TRBD2	TRBV7-9	TGTGCCAGCAGCTTAAGAGGCGGGGGAAGTGAGACCCAGTACTTC	CASSLRGGGSETQYF
few	TRBJ1-6	TRBD1	TRBV6-1	TGTGCCAGCAGTGAACATGGACAGGGGACAGCAAATTCACCCCTCCACTTT	CASSEHGQGTANSPLHF
-	TRBJ2-3	-	TRBV7-9	TGTGCCAGCAGCTTATTAGGGGACCTCACGGGAGATACGCAGTATTTT	CASSLLGDLTGDTQYF
once	TRBJ1-2	TRBD1	TRBV20-1	TGCAGTGGGGCGTCGACAGGGAAAGCGAGTAACTATGGCTACACCTTC	CSGASTGKASNYGYTF
few	TRBJ1-4	-	TRBV5-1	TGCGCCAGCAGCTTGCAGGGCCGAAATGAAAAACTGTTTTTT	CASSLQGRNEKLFF
-	TRBJ2-5	-	TRBV5-4	TGTGCCAGCAGCCCTGCGAGGGGGGTACAAGAGACCCAGTACTTC	CASSPARGVQETQYF
-	TRBJ2-7	-	TRBV6-2/TRBV6-3	-	CASSSSGLAVPRSHEQYF
few	TRBJ2-7	-	TRBV20-1	TGCAGTGCTCTTGGAGGGAGCTCCTACGAGCAGTACTTC	CSALGGSSYEQYF
-	TRBJ2-2	TRBD2	TRBV12-3/TRBV12-4	TGTGCCAGCAAGCTAGCGGGGGGGGCGGGGGAGCTGTTTTTT	CASKLAGGAGELFF